Below are 21 T cell receptor beta chains sequenced from a single sample in a study of T cell repertoires in cytomegalovirus infection. These TCRs' antigens remain unknown. TCRdb reanalysed the reads using MiXCR and keeps one entry per CDR3 protein. Of roughly 500,000 distinct CDR3 sequences in the sample, roughly 34% were seen once. The sample in question was cultured PBMCs, obtained from culture after CMV antigen stimulation. These receptors were collected from a human donor in good health (CMV status not recorded). Some clones in this sample may be carry-over from other donors' samples.

The chain combines TRBV20-1 with TRBJ2-3, with TRBD2 matching over 9 bases. V lost 5 bases and J lost 2; bases outside the gene matches: 14. CDR3 length: 17 residues. Germline CDR1 DFQATT, CDR2 SNEGSKA (reference sequence). The CDR3 region is CSAADRLAEWVTDTQYF. CDR3 coding DNA: TGCAGTGCTGCAGACCGACTAGCGGAGTGGGTCACAGATACGCAGTATTTT.

This rearrangement joins TRBV7-1 to TRBJ2-1; TRBD2 might be the D (6 bases). TRBV7-1 is designated an ORF whose function remains uncertain. Trimming cost V 3 bases and J 10 bases, with 10 bases left between them. The CDR3 covers 12 residues. CDR3 sequence (DNA): TGTGCCAGCAGCTCCCGGGACTTCGAGCAGTTCTTC. Its translation: CASSSRDFEQFF.

This clonotype was observed a few times. The CDR3 sequence is CATSGPGSNEQFF. In DNA form, the CDR3 reads TGTGCCACCTCGGGCCCGGGGAGCAATGAGCAGTTCTTC. The chain recombines TRBV27 with TRBJ2-1; a weak D match, TRBD2 (5 bases). The length of the CDR3 is 13 residues. V dropped 10 bases and J dropped 6 bases, with 16 bases sitting between them. Germline CDR1 MNHEY, CDR2 SMNVEV (reference sequence).

In its sample, this clonotype was seen a few times. The chain links TRBV6-6 to TRBJ1-5; D may be TRBD1 (6 bases). There are 15 residues in the CDR3. Germline-derived CDR1 and CDR2 are MNHNY and SVGAGI (reference sequence). Trimming cost V 2 bases and J 5 bases, with 13 bases left between them. The CDR3 reads CASSYGGRIDQPQHF. CDR3 DNA: TGTGCCAGCAGTTACGGGGGCCGGATTGATCAGCCCCAGCATTTT.

In this sample, this clonotype turned up many times. This rearrangement joins TRBV7-8 to TRBJ2-7, with TRBD2 matching 7 bases. Germline CDR1 is SGHVS and CDR2 is FQNEAQ. The CDR3 totals 17 residues. V lost 0 bases to trimming and J lost 6 bases; unmatched junction nucleotides: 14. The CDR3 region has the DNA TGTGCCAGCAGCTTAGCCCCGAGCGGGGAGATCCTCTCCGAGCAGTACTTC. Amino acid sequence: CASSLAPSGEILSEQYF.

The chain recombines TRBV29-1 with TRBJ2-2; D not certain. There are 13 residues in the CDR3. The V and J ends lost 2 bases and 2 bases respectively, with 6 bases between them. CDR1 is SQVTM, CDR2 ANQGSEA, per germline. The CDR3 spells CSVESSNTGELFF. The CDR3, as DNA: TGCAGCGTTGAAAGCAGCAACACCGGGGAGCTGTTTTTT.

This clonotype turned up a few times. This rearrangement joins TRBV7-8 to TRBJ2-1; 9 nucleotides align to TRBD2. Trimming at V came to 3 bases and at J to 8 bases, leaving 17 bases not matched to a gene. CDR1 and CDR2 (germline): SGHVS, FQNEAQ. CDR3 length equals 18 residues. The CDR3 nucleotides are TGTGCCAGCAGCTTGGCCCTCAGGGCGGGGGGGGTTTGGGATGAGCAGTTCTTC. It specifies CASSLALRAGGVWDEQFF.

The table lists this clonotype with many counts. The chain is built from TRBV7-2 and TRBJ2-7; 7 nucleotides align to TRBD2. CDR3 size: 14 residues. CDR1 is SGHTA and CDR2 is FQGNSA in the germline V gene. With V trimmed by 1 base and J by 4 bases, 4 bases remained unmatched. CDR3 protein: CASSLGGSGYEQYF. The CDR3 bases are TGTGCCAGCAGCTTAGGCGGGAGTGGTTACGAGCAGTACTTC.

As DNA, the CDR3 is TGCAGTCTTTGGGACAGGATCAACTATGGCTACACCTTC. Translation: CSLWDRINYGYTF. The chain employs TRBV20-1 and TRBJ1-2, with 8 nucleotides matching TRBD1. Germline V gives CDR1 DFQATT, CDR2 SNEGSKA (reference sequence). This CDR3 has 13 amino acids. Trimming removed 8 bases from V and 2 bases from J; junction bases left unmatched: 7.

The V call is TRBV28, the J call TRBJ2-2; 8 bases line up with TRBD1. With V trimmed by 6 bases and J by 5 bases, 8 bases remained unmatched. The CDR3 is 15 amino acids. The V gene's germline CDR1 is MDHEN and CDR2 SYDVKM. The CDR3: CASSTTGALTGELFF. In DNA form, the CDR3 reads TGTGCCAGCAGCACGACAGGGGCGCTGACCGGGGAGCTGTTTTTT. Using reference TRBV28 and TRBJ2-2 for the parts outside the CDR3, the full variable domain is DVKVTQSSRYLVKRTGEKVFLECVQDMDHENMFWYRQDPGLGLRLIYFSYDVKMKEKGDIPEGYSVSREKKERFSLILESASTNQTSMYLCASSTTGALTGELFFGEGSRLTVL.

The V and J genes are TRBV7-2 and TRBJ1-5; no firm D call. CDR3 length equals 13 residues. Trimming pared 5 bases from V and 1 base from J, leaving 6 bases between. Germline CDR1 reads SGHTA; CDR2 reads FQGNSA. CDR3 DNA: TGTGCCAGCAGCCAAACAAGCAATCAGCCCCAGCATTTT. Translated: CASSQTSNQPQHF.

The chain combines TRBV7-6 with TRBJ2-2, with TRBD1 identical over 7 bases. The V and J ends lost 1 base and 3 bases, in that order; junction bases with no gene match: 8. CDR3 size: 17 residues. Germline V gives CDR1 SGHVS, CDR2 FNYEAQ. CDR3 nucleotides: TGTGCCAGCAGCTTAGGACCGGGACAGCCCTACACCGGGGAGCTGTTTTTT. Translated: CASSLGPGQPYTGELFF.

V is TRBV6-2 or TRBV6-3 and J is TRBJ1-1, with D unresolved. Germline V gene data show CDR1 as MNHEY and CDR2 as SVGEGT. V lost 7 bases and J 1 base, leaving 10 bases between the germline ends. The CDR3 is 13 amino acids. For the CDR3, the DNA is TGTGCCAGCACCGCGGGAACGAACACTGAAGCTTTCTTT. Translated, it gives CASTAGTNTEAFF.

This clonotype was found a few times. The chain recombines TRBV10-3 with TRBJ1-5; D is undetermined. CDR1 and CDR2 from the germline V gene are ENHRY and SYGVKD. The CDR3 is made up of 14 amino acids. The V end was cut by 6 bases, the J end by 7 bases, with 16 bases between. This CDR3 reads CAISETPEPQPQHF. The CDR3 nucleotides read TGTGCCATCAGCGAGACCCCCGAACCCCAGCCCCAGCATTTT.

This chain joins TRBV7-9 and TRBJ2-1, with 9 nucleotides matching TRBD1. V trimming: 5 bases; J trimming: 4 bases; junction bases outside the gene matches: 6. CDR1 is SEHNR and CDR2 is FQNEAQ in the germline V gene (reference sequence). CDR3 length: 15 residues. CDR3 residues: CASSQTGGRYNEQFF. In DNA, the CDR3 is TGTGCCAGCAGCCAGACAGGGGGTCGGTACAATGAGCAGTTCTTC.

The genes are TRBV12-3 or TRBV12-4 and TRBJ1-6, with 7 bases that match TRBD1. CDR3 length: 12 amino acids. V shed 9 bases, J shed 10 bases, and the junction held 6 bases outside the gene matches. In DNA, the CDR3 is TGTGCCAGTCACAGGGGTGACTCACCCCTCCACTTT. Translation gives CASHRGDSPLHF.

The V and J genes are TRBV7-2 and TRBJ2-3, with TRBD2 identical over 8 bases. V lost 1 base, J lost 0 bases, and 15 bases stayed unmatched. The CDR3 loop spans 20 amino acids. Germline CDR1 is SGHTA and CDR2 is FQGNSA. CDR3 sequence reads: CASSLDIWSGSETSTDTQYF. Written as DNA, the CDR3 is TGTGCCAGCAGCTTAGATATCTGGAGCGGGAGCGAAACTAGCACAGATACGCAGTATTTT.

The chain joins TRBV20-1 to TRBJ2-1; 9 bases are a match to TRBD2. CDR3 length equals 14 residues. Germline CDR1 DFQATT, CDR2 SNEGSKA (reference sequence). After removal of 5 bases from V and 6 bases from J, the junction contained 8 bases not matched to a gene. The CDR3 protein is CSALSGSGGNEQFF. The CDR3 DNA sequence: TGCAGTGCTCTTAGCGGGAGTGGGGGCAATGAGCAGTTCTTC.

This clonotype has only a few counts. The V call is TRBV28, the J call TRBJ2-7; a weak D match, TRBD2 (6 bases). The CDR3 is made up of 16 amino acids. The germline V and J ends were trimmed by 5 bases and 2 bases, with 19 bases remaining between them. In germline, CDR1 is MDHEN, CDR2 SYDVKM. The CDR3 sequence: CASSQTADRRAYEQYF. For the CDR3, the DNA is TGTGCCAGCAGTCAGACAGCGGATCGGAGGGCCTACGAGCAGTACTTC.

The V gene is TRBV7-2, the J gene TRBJ2-3; tentative D call: TRBD2 (6 bases). Germline CDR1 and CDR2: SGHTA and FQGNSA. V was trimmed by 2 bases and J by 4 bases, leaving 19 bases between them. The CDR3 spans 17 residues. Here the CDR3 reads CASSLLLVGTSSDTQYF. DNA for the CDR3: TGTGCCAGCAGCTTACTCTTGGTGGGGACTTCTTCAGATACGCAGTATTTT. Variable domain in full (rest from reference TRBV7-2 and TRBJ2-3): GAGVSQSPSNKVTEKGKDVELRCDPISGHTALYWYRQSLGQGLEFLIYFQGNSAPDKSGLPSDRFSAERTGGSVSTLTIQRTQQEDSAVYLCASSLLLVGTSSDTQYFGPGTRLTVL.

The V call is TRBV6-1, the J call TRBJ1-3, with unresolved D. The CDR3 sequence is 16 residues long. In germline, CDR1 is MNHNS, CDR2 SASEGT. Trimming removed 3 bases from V and 1 base from J, with 13 bases in between. The CDR3 reads CASSEGINLSGNTIYF. CDR3 bases: TGTGCCAGCAGTGAGGGGATAAACCTATCTGGAAACACCATATATTTT.